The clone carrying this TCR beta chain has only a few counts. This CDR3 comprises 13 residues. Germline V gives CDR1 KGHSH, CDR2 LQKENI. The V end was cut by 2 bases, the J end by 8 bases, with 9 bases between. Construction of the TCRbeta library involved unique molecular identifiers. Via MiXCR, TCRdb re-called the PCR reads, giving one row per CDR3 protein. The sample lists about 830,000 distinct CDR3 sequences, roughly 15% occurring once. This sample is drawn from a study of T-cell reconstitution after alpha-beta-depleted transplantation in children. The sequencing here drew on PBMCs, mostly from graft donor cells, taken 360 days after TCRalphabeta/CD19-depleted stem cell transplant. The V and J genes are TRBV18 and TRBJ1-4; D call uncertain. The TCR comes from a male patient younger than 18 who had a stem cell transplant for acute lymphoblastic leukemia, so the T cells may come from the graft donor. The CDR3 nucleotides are TGTGCCAGCTCACCAGGGCGGAGGGAAAAACTGTTTTTT. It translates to CASSPGRREKLFF.